The 27 T cell receptor beta chains given below trace back to one sample, sequenced in a study of blood T cell repertoires in COVID-19. Generated by immunoSEQ multiplex PCR, the TCRdb table keeps only in-frame clones and is missing some. The sample includes 250,000 to 300,000 clones, over 75% of them seen just once. What was sequenced was PBMCs or T cells enriched from blood (not recorded which). Receptor source: a woman aged 25-40 years who had recovered from COVID-19.

J is TRBJ1-6 and V is TRBV18; 8 bases agree with TRBD1. The trim removed 6 bases at V and 9 bases at J, leaving 7 bases unmatched. Germline V gives CDR1 KGHSH, CDR2 LQKENI. This CDR3 contains 14 residues. The CDR3 spells CASSRGQVTSPLHF. The CDR3 coding sequence is TGTGCCAGCTCCCGGGGACAGGTAACTTCACCCCTCCACTTT.

The V gene is TRBV29-1, the J gene TRBJ2-1, with a tentative D call TRBD1 (5 bases). The CDR3 spans 14 residues. The V and J ends lost 7 bases and 5 bases respectively, with 18 bases between them. Germline V gene lookup returns CDR1 SQVTM and CDR2 ANQGSEA. The CDR3 region is CSGLRAGNHNEQFF. Here the CDR3 DNA reads TGCAGCGGATTAAGGGCAGGGAACCACAATGAGCAGTTCTTC.

This clone was found a few times. The chain combines TRBV7-8 with TRBJ1-4, with D unclear. Per the germline V gene, CDR1 is SGHVS and CDR2 is FQNEAQ. This CDR3 contains 13 residues. V lost 2 bases and J 5 bases, leaving 6 bases between the germline ends. The CDR3 sequence is CASSLSLNEKLFF. CDR3 in DNA: TGTGCCAGCAGCTTATCTCTAAATGAAAAACTGTTTTTT.

This chain joins TRBV7-3 and TRBJ2-7; 9 bases agree with TRBD2. The germline gives CDR1 SGHTA, CDR2 FQGTGA. V lost 2 bases to trimming and J lost 4 bases; unmatched junction nucleotides: 6. The CDR3 contains 15 residues. CDR3 bases: TGTGCCAGCAGCTTACGGCTAGCGGGAATATACGAGCAGTACTTC. It is translated as CASSLRLAGIYEQYF.

V usage is TRBV3-1 (or the pseudogene TRBV3-2) and J usage is TRBJ2-1; a possible D gene is TRBD1 (6 bases). The CDR3 contains 16 residues. Trimming took 2 bases from V and 3 from J, leaving 14 bases between them. CDR1 and CDR2 from the germline V gene are LGHDT and YNNKEL (reference sequence). CDR3 bases: TGTGCCAGCAGCCAACTATTGGGGACACGCTACAATGAGCAGTTCTTC. The encoded protein is CASSQLLGTRYNEQFF.

The chain joins TRBV3-1 (or the pseudogene TRBV3-2) to TRBJ1-2; possible D gene TRBD1, 5 bases. The V gene's germline CDR1 is LGHDT and CDR2 YNNKEL (reference sequence). The V gene lost 4 bases and the J gene lost 6 bases, with 15 bases spanning the gap. This CDR3 is 14 amino acids long. Here the CDR3 reads CASSRPGFGDGYTF. In DNA form, the CDR3 reads TGTGCCAGCAGCCGCCCAGGGTTTGGGGATGGCTACACCTTC.

The chain joins TRBV7-8 to TRBJ2-3, with unresolved D. The CDR3 length is 12 residues. Germline values: CDR1 SGHVS, CDR2 FQNEAQ. V lost 9 bases, J lost 4 bases, and 11 bases lay in between. The CDR3: CASSPFSDTQYF. CDR3 in DNA: TGTGCCAGTAGCCCGTTTTCAGATACGCAGTATTTT.

The chain uses TRBV19 and TRBJ2-1; TRBD2 matches at 9 bases. V lost 5 bases, J lost 0 bases, and 2 bases stayed unmatched. This CDR3 contains 15 residues. In germline, CDR1 is LNHDA, CDR2 SQIVND (reference sequence). The DNA for the CDR3 is TGTGCCAGTAGTGTTAGCGGGAGCTCCTACAATGAGCAGTTCTTC. Translated, it gives CASSVSGSSYNEQFF.

The chain combines TRBV28 with TRBJ1-2; the match to TRBD1 covers 8 bases. Germline loops: CDR1 MDHEN, CDR2 SYDVKM. V shed 4 bases and J 6 bases; nucleotides not matched to a gene: 7. The CDR3 is 14 amino acids. Here the CDR3 reads CASSWRTGRDGYTF. The CDR3 bases are TGTGCCAGCAGTTGGCGGACAGGGCGGGATGGCTACACCTTC.

The chain carries TRBV27 and TRBJ2-2; possible D gene TRBD1, 5 bases. This CDR3 region has 14 residues. The germline V gene has CDR1 MNHEY and CDR2 SMNVEV (reference sequence). The V end lost 6 bases, the J end lost 3 bases, and 11 bases lay between the germline ends. The CDR3 region has the DNA TGTGCCAGCAGCCGAGTAGGGGACACCGGGGAGCTGTTTTTT. Translating gives CASSRVGDTGELFF.

This clone has more than one count but fewer than ten. V is TRBV27 and J is TRBJ1-1; a possible D gene is TRBD1 (6 bases). Trimming took off 10 bases at V and 0 bases at J, with 15 bases between the two ends. Germline values: CDR1 MNHEY, CDR2 SMNVEV (reference sequence). The CDR3 covers 14 residues. The CDR3 protein is CATGTSPLNTEAFF. As DNA, the CDR3 is TGTGCCACGGGGACATCCCCTTTGAACACTGAAGCTTTCTTT.

The chain links TRBV30 to TRBJ1-2; D ambiguous. The CDR3 is 13 amino acids. V was cut by 4 bases and J by 4 bases, with 13 bases left in between. Germline-derived CDR1 and CDR2 are GTSNPN and SVGIG (reference sequence). CDR3 DNA sequence: TGTGCCTGGACCCCCGCCCGGGGCTATGGCTACACCTTC. Amino acids: CAWTPARGYGYTF.

This sequence joins TRBV4-3 and TRBJ1-1; 10 bases match TRBD1. The V gene end was trimmed by 5 bases and the J gene end by 1 base; junction bases not matched to a gene: 1. Germline values: CDR1 LGHNA, CDR2 YSLEER. The length of the CDR3 is 14 residues. In nucleotides, the CDR3 is TGCGCCAGCAGCTGGACAGGGGGGAACACTGAAGCTTTCTTT. Translating it yields CASSWTGGNTEAFF.

CDR3 protein: CASSLRDRGLSPLHF. The CDR3 DNA reads as TGTGCCAGCAGCTTAAGGGACAGGGGGCTTTCACCCCTCCACTTT. The V and J genes are TRBV7-3 and TRBJ1-6, with TRBD1 identical over 12 bases. J lost 9 bases, V lost 1 base, and 1 base had no gene match. The CDR3 length is 15 residues. Looked up from germline, CDR1 is SGHTA and CDR2 is FQGTGA.

The V and J genes are TRBV7-9 and TRBJ2-5, with a tentative D call TRBD2 (5 bases). V was trimmed by 5 bases and J by 7 bases, leaving 11 bases between them. Germline V CDR1 and CDR2: SEHNR, FQNEAQ (reference sequence). The CDR3 spans 12 residues. The CDR3, as DNA: TGTGCCAGCAGCCCGATTGGAGGGACCCAGTACTTC. Amino acids: CASSPIGGTQYF.

J is TRBJ1-1 and V is TRBV3-1 (or the pseudogene TRBV3-2); D possibly corresponds to TRBD1 (6 bases). V was clipped by 4 bases and J by 3 bases, with 9 bases between them. The CDR3 covers 13 residues. Per germline, CDR1 LGHDT and CDR2 YNNKEL (reference sequence). CDR3 in DNA: TGTGCCAGCAGCCGTGACAGGTACACTGAAGCTTTCTTT. Its translation is CASSRDRYTEAFF.

The rearrangement links TRBV28 to TRBJ2-3, with D perhaps matching TRBD2 (6 bases). The CDR3 spans 11 residues. The V gene lost 6 bases and the J gene lost 5 bases, with 6 bases spanning the gap. CDR1 MDHEN and CDR2 SYDVKM come from the germline V gene. The CDR3 nucleotides read TGTGCCAGCAGCGGGGGAGATACGCAGTATTTT. The encoded protein is CASSGGDTQYF.

V gene TRBV29-1 combines with J gene TRBJ1-2; D ambiguous. V shed 7 bases and J shed 6 bases, with 9 bases lying between them. Looked up from germline, CDR1 is SQVTM and CDR2 is ANQGSEA. The length of the CDR3 is 10 residues. In DNA form, the CDR3 reads TGCAGCGCGCACCGGGATGGCTACACCTTC. Amino acid sequence: CSAHRDGYTF.

The chain combines TRBV11-2 with TRBJ1-4; maybe TRBD1 (6 bases). This CDR3 has 12 amino acids. Trimming removed 2 bases from V and 13 bases from J, with 11 bases in between. Germline V CDR1 and CDR2: SGHAT, FQNNGV. CDR3 in amino acids: CASSLNQQGLFF. Here the CDR3 DNA reads TGTGCCAGCAGCTTAAACCAACAGGGACTGTTTTTT. The entire variable domain, with the rest obtained from reference TRBV11-2 and TRBJ1-4, is as follows: EAGVAQSPRYKIIEKRQSVAFWCNPISGHATLYWYQQILGQGPKLLIQFQNNGVVDDSQLPKDRFSAERLKGVDSTLKIQPAKLEDSAVYLCASSLNQQGLFFGSGTQLSVL.

V and J are TRBV6-6 and TRBJ1-1; the match to TRBD1 covers 7 bases. CDR1 is MNHNY and CDR2 is SVGAGI in the germline V gene (reference sequence). J gave up 5 bases and V 5 bases, and 11 bases lay outside the gene matches. CDR3 length: 15 amino acids. CDR3 sequence (DNA): TGTGCCAGCAGTCCCGGTGGAGGGGGCCAGACTGAAGCTTTCTTT. This encodes CASSPGGGGQTEAFF.

The chain carries TRBV3-1 (or the pseudogene TRBV3-2) and TRBJ2-3, with TRBD2 matching 12 bases. V was pared by 4 bases and J by 3 bases, with 8 bases of the junction left unmatched. From germline, CDR1 is LGHDT and CDR2 YNNKEL (reference sequence). CDR3 length: 17 amino acids. Here the CDR3 DNA reads TGTGCCAGCAGCCCTCGACTAGCGGGAGCTGTTACAGATACGCAGTATTTT. It specifies CASSPRLAGAVTDTQYF.

V gene TRBV28 combines with J gene TRBJ1-4, with 7 bases aligning to TRBD1. CDR3 length: 18 amino acids. From germline, CDR1 is MDHEN and CDR2 SYDVKM. Trimming cost V 4 bases and J 0 bases; bases outside gene matches: 11. The CDR3 reads CASSSPGQIFATNEKLFF. The CDR3 DNA is TGTGCCAGCAGTTCGCCGGGACAGATCTTCGCAACTAATGAAAAACTGTTTTTT.

This clone was seen more than once but under ten times. This chain connects TRBV2 to TRBJ1-4; TRBD1 aligns across 7 bases. The length of the CDR3 is 13 residues. Germline CDR1 is SNHLY and CDR2 is FYNNEI. J was trimmed by 6 bases and V by 8 bases; bases with no gene match: 6. As DNA, the CDR3 is TGTGCCAGCGTCAATGACAGGGATGAAAAACTGTTTTTT. This codes for CASVNDRDEKLFF.

This clone was seen just once. The chain is built from TRBV6-5 and TRBJ1-2; 7 bases fit TRBD1. This CDR3 is 13 amino acids long. Germline-derived CDR1 and CDR2 are MNHEY and SVGAGI. V was clipped by 6 bases and J by 4 bases; unmatched bases: 5. The CDR3 is CASRQTGVYGYTF. For the CDR3, the DNA is TGTGCCAGCAGGCAAACAGGGGTCTATGGCTACACCTTC.

J is TRBJ2-1 and V is TRBV27; 11 nucleotides match TRBD2. This CDR3 region has 15 residues. Germline CDR1 reads MNHEY; CDR2 reads SMNVEV (reference sequence). Germline trimming cut 5 bases from V and 4 bases from J; bases unmatched to any gene: 4. CDR3 nucleotides: TGTGCCAGCAGTCTGGGGACTAGCGGTTACAATGAGCAGTTCTTC. Translating gives CASSLGTSGYNEQFF.

This chain connects TRBV6-5 to TRBJ1-1; 9 positions match TRBD1. Losses at the gene ends were 7 bases for V and 4 bases for J; bases not matched to a gene: 7. This CDR3 comprises 14 residues. Germline-derived CDR1 and CDR2 are MNHEY and SVGAGI. The CDR3 nucleotides read TGTGCCAGCACCAAGGGACAGGGTGGCACTGAAGCTTTCTTT. Protein product: CASTKGQGGTEAFF.

This chain links TRBV18 with TRBJ2-3, with D hard to call. CDR1 KGHSH and CDR2 LQKENI come from the germline V gene. The CDR3 contains 12 residues. V lost 4 bases, J lost 0 bases, and 2 bases lay in between. The CDR3 coding sequence is TGTGCCAGCTCACTAAGCACAGATACGCAGTATTTT. Its translation: CASSLSTDTQYF.